This TCR beta chain was retrieved from a study of blood T cell repertoires in COVID-19. The repertoire was sequenced with immunoSEQ multiplex PCR; TCRdb's copy has only in-frame clones and lacks some. The data show about 380,000 clones, with roughly nine tenths seen just once and about 2.7% held by the top ten. Notes on this clone: A junction boundary mismatches the germline segment, possibly from a read error.

CDR3 size: 17 residues. Germline V lookup: CDR1 SGHDT, CDR2 YYEEEE. The cohort comprised adults aged roughly 18 to 95 years residing in approximately 25 US areas. J is TRBJ2-1 and V is TRBV5-6; 10 bases align to TRBD2. The sequenced sample was PBMCs or T cells enriched from blood (not recorded which). This TCR derives from a woman in her twenties or thirties who had recovered from COVID-19. The DNA of the CDR3 is TGTGCCAGCACCTTGCCCCTAGCGGGAGATGAGGACCACGAGCAGTTCTTC. It codes for CASTLPLAGDEDHEQFF.